Listed here are 13 T cell receptor beta chains from one sample, sequenced in a study of graft-versus-host responses after intestinal transplantation listed by TCRdb under 2021. In the paper's terms, the time point label means: cells obtained before transplantation from donor or recipient. The antigens of these receptors remain unknown. Libraries were prepared through the immunoSEQ multiplex PCR assay. TCRdb provides this immuneACCESS table in a form limited to in-frame rearrangements. Some clones are lacking; in checked studies, under half of them reflect an unresolved V gene, and why the rest are absent is not known. Across this sample there are about 85,000 clones, with approximately 90% seen only once. The ten largest make up about 7.3% of the sample. Sequenced material: unstimulated CD8+ T cells sorted from spleen or lymph node cells, taken before transplant. The receptors here all came from a human donor who was the organ donor for an intestinal transplant.

The rearrangement links TRBV12-5 to TRBJ2-1; TRBD2 aligns across 10 bases. The V and J ends lost 6 bases and 4 bases, in that order; junction bases with no gene match: 6. This CDR3 comprises 15 residues. CDR1 is LGHNT, CDR2 FRNRAP, per germline. The CDR3 sequence is CASGPELAGYNEQFF. CDR3 DNA: TGTGCTAGTGGACCGGAACTAGCGGGATACAATGAGCAGTTCTTC.

This chain connects TRBV6-5 to TRBJ2-7; 8 nucleotides match TRBD1. Per germline, CDR1 MNHEY and CDR2 SVGAGI. There are 14 residues in the CDR3. V shed 3 bases and J 3 bases; nucleotides not matched to a gene: 4. The chain's CDR3 is CASSYNRGDYEQYF. CDR3 nucleotide sequence: TGTGCCAGCAGTTATAACAGGGGGGACTACGAGCAGTACTTC.

The chain employs TRBV28 and TRBJ1-1; no clear D gene. This CDR3 comprises 11 residues. V was trimmed by 5 bases and J by 7 bases, leaving 8 bases between them. Germline V gives CDR1 MDHEN, CDR2 SYDVKM. CDR3 in DNA: TGTGCCAGCAGTCGGCCATTTGAAGCTTTCTTT. Protein sequence: CASSRPFEAFF. The full variable domain, with the rest looked up from reference TRBV28 and TRBJ1-1, is DVKVTQSSRYLVKRTGEKVFLECVQDMDHENMFWYRQDPGLGLRLIYFSYDVKMKEKGDIPEGYSVSREKKERFSLILESASTNQTSMYLCASSRPFEAFFGQGTRLTVV.

The V gene is TRBV5-1, the J gene TRBJ2-1; D perhaps matches TRBD2 (6 bases). Trimming cost V 4 bases and J 1 base, with 12 bases left between them. In germline, CDR1 is SGHRS, CDR2 YFSETQ. The CDR3 totals 15 residues. CDR3 in amino acids: CASSPNGGSYNEQFF. The CDR3, as DNA: TGCGCCAGCAGCCCAAACGGGGGTTCCTACAATGAGCAGTTCTTC.

The chain recombines TRBV7-8 with TRBJ2-5, with a possible D match to TRBD2 (6 bases). Trimming removed 0 bases from V and 4 bases from J, with 12 bases in between. The CDR3 is 15 residues long. The germline V gene encodes CDR1 SGHVS and CDR2 FQNEAQ. CDR3 residues: CASSLAGGDPETQYF. In DNA, the CDR3 is TGTGCCAGCAGCTTAGCAGGCGGGGATCCAGAGACCCAGTACTTC.

The chain couples TRBV6-5 to TRBJ2-5; D might be TRBD2 (7 bases). Between the trimmed V and J ends, which lost 6 bases and 5 bases, there was a span of 16 bases. The germline V gene has CDR1 MNHEY and CDR2 SVGAGI. The CDR3 contains 14 residues. The CDR3 loop is CASRTGGAEETQYF. Here the CDR3 DNA reads TGTGCCAGCAGGACGGGGGGCGCAGAGGAGACCCAGTACTTC.

The chain couples TRBV6-5 to TRBJ2-7; 8 bases fit TRBD2. With V trimmed by 0 bases and J by 3 bases, 4 bases remained unmatched. The germline CDR1 and CDR2 sequences are MNHEY and SVGAGI. This CDR3 region has 15 residues. CDR3 region: CASSYSRGGFYEQYF. CDR3 sequence (DNA): TGTGCCAGCAGTTACTCTCGGGGGGGATTCTACGAGCAGTACTTC.

This rearrangement joins TRBV6-1 to TRBJ2-1, with 9 bases aligning to TRBD1. The CDR3 spans 15 residues. Germline trimming cut 3 bases from V and 2 bases from J; bases unmatched to any gene: 2. CDR1 is MNHNS and CDR2 is SASEGT in the germline V gene. Here the CDR3 reads CASSDGTGPYNEQFF. The CDR3 region has the DNA TGTGCCAGCAGTGACGGGACAGGGCCCTACAATGAGCAGTTCTTC.

This sequence joins TRBV4-1 and TRBJ2-3; D is uncertain. Germline V gene lookup returns CDR1 MGHRA and CDR2 YSYEKL. This CDR3 has 17 amino acids. The ends were cut back, 0 bases at V and 0 bases at J, with 13 bases in the middle. CDR3 residues: CASSQEGKGISTDTQYF. The CDR3 DNA follows: TGCGCCAGCAGCCAAGAGGGGAAAGGGATTAGCACAGATACGCAGTATTTT.

The chain has TRBV6-1 and TRBJ1-5, with TRBD1 as a possible D gene (5 bases). The CDR3 loop spans 16 amino acids. V gave up 3 bases and J gave up 0 bases, with 12 bases separating them. Germline V lookup: CDR1 MNHNS, CDR2 SASEGT. The CDR3 sequence: CASSETASYSNQPQHF. DNA for the CDR3: TGTGCCAGCAGTGAGACAGCCTCTTATAGCAATCAGCCCCAGCATTTT.

The genes are TRBV6-5 and TRBJ1-2; D is undetermined. Germline values: CDR1 MNHEY, CDR2 SVGAGI. V lost 0 bases to trimming and J lost 5 bases, with 13 bases between them. The CDR3 runs to 15 residues. CDR3 residues: CASSYSGSRVYGYTF. The CDR3 nucleotides are TGTGCCAGCAGTTACTCAGGCAGCCGAGTTTATGGCTACACCTTC.

The chain joins TRBV19 to TRBJ1-2; 7 bases are shared with TRBD1. The V segment lost 4 bases and the J segment 8 bases; nucleotides outside the gene matches: 7. CDR3 size: 13 residues. In germline, CDR1 is LNHDA, CDR2 SQIVND (reference sequence). CDR3 protein: CASSTRTGTGYTF. The CDR3 DNA reads TGTGCCAGTAGTACCCGGACAGGTACGGGCTACACCTTC.

The chain links TRBV7-9 to TRBJ2-3; D tentatively fits TRBD1 or TRBD2 (5 bases each). V lost 7 bases to trimming and J lost 0 bases, with 17 bases between them. Per the germline V gene, CDR1 is SEHNR and CDR2 is FQNEAQ (reference sequence). This CDR3 is 16 amino acids long. CDR3 bases: TGTGCCAGCACCTTGGGGGTAGGCACTAGCACAGATACGCAGTATTTT. It encodes CASTLGVGTSTDTQYF.